The clone carrying this T cell receptor beta chain was seen more than once but under ten times. As yet, its antigen is unknown. This CDR3 is built from 16 residues. CDR1 and CDR2 (germline): LNHDA, SQIVND (reference sequence). Trimming shortened V by 0 bases and J by 6 bases, and 14 bases separated the two germline ends. This record comes from a study of PD-1 blockade in classical Hodgkin lymphoma. Study in general: Patients were given intravenous nivolumab, 3 mg/kg, every 2 weeks.

Brentuximab vedotin exposure varied, and every patient relapsed after autologous stem cell transplantation. Overall study results and limits: Before treatment, complete responders showed about the same diversity as newly diagnosed patients. TCR diversity in CD4+, not CD8+, cells rose significantly by C4D1.

Sequencing was performed with immunoSEQ multiplex PCR; in TCRdb, only in-frame clones are kept and a portion is missing. Among about 53,000 clones, roughly 80% were seen once, and the ten largest hold about 15%. The starting material was peripheral blood mononuclear cells (PBMCs), obtained at baseline. The gene calls are TRBV19 and TRBJ2-2; tentative D call: TRBD2 (5 bases). The TCR comes from a human donor with classical Hodgkin lymphoma. CDR3 nucleotide sequence: TGTGCCAGTAGTATAGATCGCGGCAGGAGGTCCGGGGAGCTGTTTTTT. It codes for CASSIDRGRRSGELFF.